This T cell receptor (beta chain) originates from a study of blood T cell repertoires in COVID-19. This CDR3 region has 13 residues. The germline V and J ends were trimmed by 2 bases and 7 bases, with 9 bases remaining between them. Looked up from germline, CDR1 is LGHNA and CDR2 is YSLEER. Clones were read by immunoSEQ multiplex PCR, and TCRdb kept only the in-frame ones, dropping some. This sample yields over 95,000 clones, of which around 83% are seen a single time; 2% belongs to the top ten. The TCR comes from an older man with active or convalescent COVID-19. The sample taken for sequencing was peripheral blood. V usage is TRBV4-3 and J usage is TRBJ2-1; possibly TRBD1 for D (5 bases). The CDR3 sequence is CASSQTRVNEQFF. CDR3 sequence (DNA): TGCGCCAGCAGCCAAACCAGGGTGAATGAGCAGTTCTTC.